This entry describes one T cell receptor beta chain. The antigen is not known. This specimen belongs to a study of shared clonotypes between healthy human individuals. This CDR3 has 14 amino acids. Study-wide findings and caveats: The sampled material consisted only of blood, and tissue repertoires are likely to differ. The naive CD4 repertoires of a handful of donors were compared, and 5% to 6.5% of clonotypes were shared.

The genomic DNA of each subset was split evenly across several immunoSEQ plates. Authors' analysis steps: There were no quality scores in the junction-only immunoSEQ sequences, so filtering differed. The repertoire was sequenced with immunoSEQ multiplex PCR; TCRdb's copy has only in-frame clones and lacks some. D and trimming were read from the DNA, whereas the V and J calls and clone size are those reported in that table. The sample consists of more than 2,000,000 clones, over 85% of them appearing once. The sequencing input was naive CD4+ T cells sorted from blood. Subset indicated: CD45RA+ positively selected. This clonotype was sampled from a man younger than 35 in good health. The chain recombines TRBV12-2 with TRBJ2-7; the listed D gene, TRBD2, was not tested against the DNA. TRBV12-2 is marked as a pseudogene. In nucleotides, the CDR3 is TGTGCAAGTCGCCCTCGACTAGCGGCCTACGAGCAGTACTTC. Protein: CASRPRLAAYEQYF.